This TCR beta chain appears in the sequencing data of a study of Ad26.COV2.S vaccination and SARS-CoV-2 variants. Study information: Once, or twice with 56 days between doses, Ad26.COV2.S was given intramuscularly.

Indicated treatment: some 19 received Ad26.COV2.S at low or high dose, single or two shots; roughly 5 received placebo; per-sample allocation not given. At day 63 after the first vaccine or placebo injection, samples were drawn. A Boston donor was an adult aged 18-55 years. The CDR3 has 14 residues. V lost 6 bases and J lost 0, with 9 bases in between. From germline, CDR1 is ENHRY and CDR2 SYGVKD. This clone was found once. Its antigen is currently unknown. TCRdb's copy holds only in-frame clones and misses some; the assay was immunoSEQ multiplex PCR. The sample consists of about 440,000 clones, around 91% of them appearing once. Study results and caveats: People given the vaccine had a wider spike-specific TCR breadth than placebo recipients did. Substantial response breadth was reportedly seen for spike-specific CD8+ and CD4+ T cells after vaccination.

The receptor comes from a person between 18 and 65 years old who received the Ad26.COV2.S COVID-19 vaccine or a placebo. Material: peripheral blood, obtained in a trial of Ad26.COV2.S vaccine versus placebo. This rearrangement joins TRBV10-3 to TRBJ1-3; no reliable D call. CDR3 protein: CAIRDPDSGNTIYF. CDR3 nucleotide sequence: TGTGCCATCAGGGACCCTGACTCTGGAAACACCATATATTTT.